This TCR beta chain was retrieved from a study of radiation and T cells in renal cell carcinoma. Study in general: Nephrectomy followed 15 Gy stereotactic body radiation by 4 weeks. Broader study findings: Top tumor clonotypes rose in blood 2 weeks post-radiation, then contracted.

The repertoire was sequenced with immunoSEQ multiplex PCR; TCRdb's copy has only in-frame clones and lacks some. Among 120,000 or so clones listed, 81% were seen once. Trimming stripped 2 bases from V and 0 bases from J, with 8 bases between. Germline values: CDR1 KGHSH, CDR2 LQKENI. CDR3 length: 15 residues. Regarding this clone: Its antigen is undetermined.

Specified time point: blood 2 weeks post-SBRT. Treatment of the sample: 15 Gy SBRT to primary tumor, nephrectomy 4 weeks later. After SBRT, blood was collected at 2 and 4 weeks, plus baseline. The sequencing here drew on blood, taken from a patient whose treatment included radiotherapy and nephrectomy. The TCR sequence derives from a man between 45 and 60 years old with renal cell carcinoma. The rearrangement uses TRBV18 and TRBJ1-5; D ambiguous. This CDR3 is CASSPASLSNQPQHF. The CDR3 nucleotides are TGTGCCAGCTCACCAGCAAGCCTTAGCAATCAGCCCCAGCATTTT.